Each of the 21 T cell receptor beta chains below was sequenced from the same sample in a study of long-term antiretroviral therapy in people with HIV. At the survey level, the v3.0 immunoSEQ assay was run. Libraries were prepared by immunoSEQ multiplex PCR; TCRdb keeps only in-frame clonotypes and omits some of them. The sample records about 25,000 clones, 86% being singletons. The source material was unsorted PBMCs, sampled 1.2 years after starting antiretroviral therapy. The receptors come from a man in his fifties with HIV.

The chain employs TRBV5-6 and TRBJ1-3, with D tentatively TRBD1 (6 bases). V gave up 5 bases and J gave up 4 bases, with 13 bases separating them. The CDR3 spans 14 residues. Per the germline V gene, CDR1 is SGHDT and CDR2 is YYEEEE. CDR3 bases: TGTGCCAGCAGAAAGAGGACAGACGGAAACACCATATATTTT. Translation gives CASRKRTDGNTIYF.

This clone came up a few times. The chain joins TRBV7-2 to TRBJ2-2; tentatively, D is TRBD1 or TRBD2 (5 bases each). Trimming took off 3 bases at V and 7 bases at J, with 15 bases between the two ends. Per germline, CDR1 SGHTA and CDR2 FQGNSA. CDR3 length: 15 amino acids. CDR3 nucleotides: TGTGCCAGCAGCTTCGGGGCCCCGTCTATCGGGGAGCTGTTTTTT. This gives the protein CASSFGAPSIGELFF.

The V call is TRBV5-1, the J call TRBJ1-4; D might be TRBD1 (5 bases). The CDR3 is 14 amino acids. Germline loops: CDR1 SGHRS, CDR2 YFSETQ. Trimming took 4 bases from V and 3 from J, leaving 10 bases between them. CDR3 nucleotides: TGCGCCAGCAGCGTGACAGAGGCTAATGAAAAACTGTTTTTT. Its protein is CASSVTEANEKLFF.

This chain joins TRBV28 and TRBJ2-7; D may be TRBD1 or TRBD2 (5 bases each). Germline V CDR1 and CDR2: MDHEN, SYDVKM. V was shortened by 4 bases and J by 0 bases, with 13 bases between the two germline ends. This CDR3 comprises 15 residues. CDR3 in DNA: TGTGCCAGCAGTTCCGGGACGCTGAGCTCCTACGAGCAGTACTTC. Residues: CASSSGTLSSYEQYF.

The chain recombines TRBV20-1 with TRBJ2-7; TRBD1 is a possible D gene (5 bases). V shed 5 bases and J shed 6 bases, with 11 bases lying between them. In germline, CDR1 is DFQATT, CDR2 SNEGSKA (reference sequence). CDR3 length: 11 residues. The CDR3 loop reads CSALGVTEQYF. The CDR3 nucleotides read TGCAGTGCTTTAGGGGTAACCGAGCAGTACTTC.

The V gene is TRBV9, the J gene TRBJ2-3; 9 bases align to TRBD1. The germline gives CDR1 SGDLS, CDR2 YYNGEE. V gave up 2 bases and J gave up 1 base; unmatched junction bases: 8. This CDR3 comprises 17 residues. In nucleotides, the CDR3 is TGTGCCAGCAGCGTTAGGACAGGGGTAGAAGGCACAGATACGCAGTATTTT. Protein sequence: CASSVRTGVEGTDTQYF.

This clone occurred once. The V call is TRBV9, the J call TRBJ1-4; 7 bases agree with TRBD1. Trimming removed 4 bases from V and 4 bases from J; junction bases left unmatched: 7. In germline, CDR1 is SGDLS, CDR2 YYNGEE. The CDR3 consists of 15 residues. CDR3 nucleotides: TGTGCCAGCAGCTCCACAGGGGCTAATAATGAAAAACTGTTTTTT. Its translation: CASSSTGANNEKLFF. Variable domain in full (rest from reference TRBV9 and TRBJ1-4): DSGVTQTPKHLITATGQRVTLRCSPRSGDLSVYWYQQSLDQGLQFLIQYYNGEERAKGNILERFSAQQFPDLHSELNLSSLELGDSALYFCASSSTGANNEKLFFGSGTQLSVL.

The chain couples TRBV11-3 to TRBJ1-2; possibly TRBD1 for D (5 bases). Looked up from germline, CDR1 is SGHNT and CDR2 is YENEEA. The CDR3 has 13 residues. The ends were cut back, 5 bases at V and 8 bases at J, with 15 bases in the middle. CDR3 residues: CASSRWGKWGYTF. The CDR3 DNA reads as TGTGCCAGCAGCCGATGGGGCAAATGGGGCTACACCTTC.

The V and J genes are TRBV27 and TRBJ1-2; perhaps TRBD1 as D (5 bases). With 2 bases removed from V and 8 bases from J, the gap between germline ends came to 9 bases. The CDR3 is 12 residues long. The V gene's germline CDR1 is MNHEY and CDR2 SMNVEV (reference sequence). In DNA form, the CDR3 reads TGTGCCAGCAGTTTAGCAGGGTTCGGCTACACCTTC. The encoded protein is CASSLAGFGYTF.

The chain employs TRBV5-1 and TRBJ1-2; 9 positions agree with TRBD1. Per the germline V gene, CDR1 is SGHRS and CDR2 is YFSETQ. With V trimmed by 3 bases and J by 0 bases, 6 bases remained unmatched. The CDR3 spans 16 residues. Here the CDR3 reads CASSSNTGGPNYGYTF. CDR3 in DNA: TGCGCCAGCAGCTCCAATACAGGGGGCCCTAACTATGGCTACACCTTC.

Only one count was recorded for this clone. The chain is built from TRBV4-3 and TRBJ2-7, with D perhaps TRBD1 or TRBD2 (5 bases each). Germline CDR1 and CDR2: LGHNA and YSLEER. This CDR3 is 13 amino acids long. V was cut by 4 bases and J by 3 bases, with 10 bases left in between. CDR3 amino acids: CASSPGAGYEQYF. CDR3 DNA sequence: TGCGCCAGCAGCCCCGGGGCCGGCTACGAGCAGTACTTC.

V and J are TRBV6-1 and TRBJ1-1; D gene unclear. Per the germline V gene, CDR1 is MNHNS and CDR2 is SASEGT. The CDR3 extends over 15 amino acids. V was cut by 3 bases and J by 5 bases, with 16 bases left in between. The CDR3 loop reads CASSEPQTAGTEAFF. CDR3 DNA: TGTGCCAGCAGTGAGCCCCAGACCGCTGGGACTGAAGCTTTCTTT.

Here the CDR3 DNA reads TGTGCCAGCAGCTTAACGAACAGCAACACTGAAGCTTTCTTT. Its translation: CASSLTNSNTEAFF. The chain combines TRBV7-3 with TRBJ1-1; D not certain. Germline lookup yields CDR1 SGHTA and CDR2 FQGTGA. The CDR3 is 14 amino acids. V was shortened by 0 bases and J by 2 bases, with 7 bases between the two germline ends. Complete variable domain (other parts from reference TRBV7-3 and TRBJ1-1): GAGVSQTPSNKVTEKGKYVELRCDPISGHTALYWYRQSLGQGPEFLIYFQGTGAADDSGLPNDRFFAVRPEGSVSTLKIQRTERGDSAVYLCASSLTNSNTEAFFGQGTRLTVV.

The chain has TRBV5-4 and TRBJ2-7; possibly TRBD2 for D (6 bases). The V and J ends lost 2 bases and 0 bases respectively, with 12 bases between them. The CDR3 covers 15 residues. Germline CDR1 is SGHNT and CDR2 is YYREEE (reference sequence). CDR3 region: CASSFRAGPSYEQYF. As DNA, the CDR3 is TGTGCCAGCAGCTTTCGTGCGGGGCCCTCCTACGAGCAGTACTTC.

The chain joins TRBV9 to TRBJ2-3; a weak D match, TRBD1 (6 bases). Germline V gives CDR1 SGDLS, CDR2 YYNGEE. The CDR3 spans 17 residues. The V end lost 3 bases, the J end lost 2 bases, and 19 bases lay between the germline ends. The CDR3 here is CASSGHGQPLSTDTQYF. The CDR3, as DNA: TGTGCCAGCAGCGGGCACGGACAGCCCCTATCCACAGATACGCAGTATTTT.

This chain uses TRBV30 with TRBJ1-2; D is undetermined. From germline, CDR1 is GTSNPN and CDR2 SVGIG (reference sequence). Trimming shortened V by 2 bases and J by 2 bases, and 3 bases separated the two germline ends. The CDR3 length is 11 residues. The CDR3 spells CAWSINYGYTF. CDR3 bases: TGTGCCTGGAGTATCAACTATGGCTACACCTTC.

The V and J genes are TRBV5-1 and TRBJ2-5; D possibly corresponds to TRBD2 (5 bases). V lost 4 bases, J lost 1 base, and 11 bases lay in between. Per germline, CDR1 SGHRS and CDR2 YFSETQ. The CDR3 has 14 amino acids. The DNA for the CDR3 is TGCGCCAGCAGCCCAGGAGGCAGCCAAGAGACCCAGTACTTC. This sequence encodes CASSPGGSQETQYF.

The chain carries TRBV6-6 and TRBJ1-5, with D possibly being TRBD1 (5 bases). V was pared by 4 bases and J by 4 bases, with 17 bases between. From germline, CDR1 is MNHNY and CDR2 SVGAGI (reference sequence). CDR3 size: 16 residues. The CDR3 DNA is TGTGCCAGCAGTTCCGCAGGGCGAAGCCAAAATCAGCCCCAGCATTTT. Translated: CASSSAGRSQNQPQHF.

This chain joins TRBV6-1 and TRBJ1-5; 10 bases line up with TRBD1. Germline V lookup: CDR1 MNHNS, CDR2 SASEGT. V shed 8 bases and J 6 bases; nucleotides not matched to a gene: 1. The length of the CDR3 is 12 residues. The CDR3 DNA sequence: TGTGCCAGCGGACAGGGGGGTCAGCCCCAGCATTTT. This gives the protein CASGQGGQPQHF.

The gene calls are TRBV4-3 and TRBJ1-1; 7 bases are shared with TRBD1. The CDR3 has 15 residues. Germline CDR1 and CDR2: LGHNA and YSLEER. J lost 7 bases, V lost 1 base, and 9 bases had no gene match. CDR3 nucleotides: TGCGCCAGCAGCCAAGTCAACAGGGGTAGCGATGAAGCTTTCTTT. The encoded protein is CASSQVNRGSDEAFF.

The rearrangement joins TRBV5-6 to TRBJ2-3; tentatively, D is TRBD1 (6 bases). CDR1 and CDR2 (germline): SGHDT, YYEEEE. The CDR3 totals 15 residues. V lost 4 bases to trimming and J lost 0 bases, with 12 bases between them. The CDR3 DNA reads TGTGCCAGCAGCGGAGACAGGTCTAGCACAGATACGCAGTATTTT. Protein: CASSGDRSSTDTQYF. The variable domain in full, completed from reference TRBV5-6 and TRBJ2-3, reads DAGVTQSPTHLIKTRGQQVTLRCSPKSGHDTVSWYQQALGQGPQFIFQYYEEEERQRGNFPDRFSGHQFPNYSSELNVNALLLGDSALYLCASSGDRSSTDTQYFGPGTRLTVL.